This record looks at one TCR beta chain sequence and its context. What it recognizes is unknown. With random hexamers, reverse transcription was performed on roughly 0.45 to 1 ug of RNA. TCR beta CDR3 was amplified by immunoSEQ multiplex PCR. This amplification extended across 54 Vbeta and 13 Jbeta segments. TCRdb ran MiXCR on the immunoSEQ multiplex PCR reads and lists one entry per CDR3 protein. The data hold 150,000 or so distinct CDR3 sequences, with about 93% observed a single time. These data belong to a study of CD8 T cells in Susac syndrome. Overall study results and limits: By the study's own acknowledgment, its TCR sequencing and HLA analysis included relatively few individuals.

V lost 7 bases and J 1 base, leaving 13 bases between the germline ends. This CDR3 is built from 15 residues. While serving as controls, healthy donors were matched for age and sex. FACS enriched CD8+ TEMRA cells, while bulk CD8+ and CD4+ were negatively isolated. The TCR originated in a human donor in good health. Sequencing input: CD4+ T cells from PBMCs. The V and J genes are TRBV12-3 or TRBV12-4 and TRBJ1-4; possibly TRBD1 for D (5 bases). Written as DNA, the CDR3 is TGTGCCAGCAACCCAACCGGGGGAACTAATGAAAAACTGTTTTTT. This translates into CASNPTGGTNEKLFF.